The rows below give T cell receptor beta chains drawn from one sample of a study of cytomegalovirus exposure and HLA in healthy donors. The repertoire was sequenced with immunoSEQ multiplex PCR; TCRdb's copy has only in-frame clones and lacks some. The sample has more than 140,000 clones, more than 60% seen once. The sample was PBMCs. The source of these receptors is a middle-aged man in good health and CMV-seronegative. Each CDR3 is given with its conserved first and last residue. Fields, in order: clone size, D gene, V gene, J gene, CDR3 DNA, CDR3 protein. D genes are given only for firm matches. Size is omitted from some rows. Given values are once, few, many or a class for expanded clones.

few,TRBD1,TRBV9,TRBJ1-1,TGTGCCAGCAGCGTAGGTCGACAGGGTAGGTCTTTCTTT,CASSVGRQGRSFF
NA,TRBD1,TRBV27,TRBJ1-2,TGTGCCAGCAGTTTTCTCGGGACAGGGACTTACTATGGCTACACCTTC,CASSFLGTGTYYGYTF
NA,NA,TRBV19,TRBJ1-5,TGTGCCAGTAGGAGAGGGAATCAGCCCCAGCATTTT,CASRRGNQPQHF
NA,TRBD1,TRBV11-2,TRBJ2-7,TGTGCCAGCAGCTTGTCGACAGGGTGGGGCGAGCAGTACTTC,CASSLSTGWGEQYF
few,TRBD1,TRBV6-5,TRBJ1-2,TGTGCCAGCAGTTACTACTTCGGGACAGCAGGCTACACCTTC,CASSYYFGTAGYTF
NA,NA,TRBV6-5,TRBJ1-2,TGTGCCAGCAGTATAAATACAGGGAACTATGGCTACACCTTC,CASSINTGNYGYTF
NA,NA,TRBV6-4,TRBJ2-1,TGTGCCAGCAGTGACTTTAGGGGTGAGCAGTTCTTC,CASSDFRGEQFF
once,TRBD1,TRBV9,TRBJ2-5,TGTGCCAGCAGCGGCTATCCGGACAGGGATGAGACCCAGTACTTC,CASSGYPDRDETQYF
NA,NA,TRBV29-1,TRBJ1-1,TGCATCCCCGAGAGGGTGAGGAACACTGAAGCTTTCTTT,CIPERVRNTEAFF
NA,TRBD2,TRBV7-2,TRBJ2-5,TGTGCCAGCAGCTTACTAGCGGGGGGAGAGACCCAGTACTTC,CASSLLAGGETQYF
NA,TRBD1,TRBV19,TRBJ1-2,TGTGCCACCCTAAGACAGGGGGGATTATATGGCTACACCTTC,CATLRQGGLYGYTF
once,NA,TRBV19,TRBJ1-1,TGTGCCAGTAGTATAGGGACAGCCTTTAACACTGAAGCTTTCTTT,CASSIGTAFNTEAFF
NA,NA,TRBV11-2,TRBJ2-3,TGTGCCAGCAGCTTGCGACGGGATTCTAGCACAGATACGCAGTATTTT,CASSLRRDSSTDTQYF
once,NA,TRBV5-1,TRBJ1-4,TGCGCCAGCAGACAGGACCCAACTAATGAAAAACTGTTTTTT,CASRQDPTNEKLFF
few,NA,TRBV6-1,TRBJ1-1,TGTGCCAGCTCGACAGGTGCTATGGACACTGAAGCTTTCTTT,CASSTGAMDTEAFF
NA,NA,TRBV2,TRBJ2-7,TGTGCCAGCAGCGACGGACAGTTATCCTACGAGCAGTACTTC,CASSDGQLSYEQYF
NA,NA,TRBV5-1,TRBJ2-7,TGCGCCAGCAGCTTGGAGGGGGGGGCGACGTACGAGCAGTACTTC,CASSLEGGATYEQYF
NA,TRBD2,TRBV5-6,TRBJ2-5,TGTGCCAGCAGCCTCGGACTAGCGGGGGTTCAAGAGACCCAGTACTTC,CASSLGLAGVQETQYF
NA,NA,TRBV2,TRBJ2-7,TGTGCCAGCAGTGCTCACTACAGGCAGCCTCCCGCCTACGAGCAGTACTTC,CASSAHYRQPPAYEQYF
NA,TRBD1,TRBV7-3,TRBJ2-1,TGTGCCAGCAGCTTCCGGGACAGGTACAATGAGCAGTTCTTC,CASSFRDRYNEQFF
NA,NA,TRBV6-6,TRBJ1-5,TGTGCCAGCAGTTACGGGAGGGCTGGGCAGCCCCAGCATTTT,CASSYGRAGQPQHF
NA,NA,TRBV28,TRBJ1-1,TGTGCCAGCGGGCAAGTAGGGGCTGAAGCTTTCTTT,CASGQVGAEAFF